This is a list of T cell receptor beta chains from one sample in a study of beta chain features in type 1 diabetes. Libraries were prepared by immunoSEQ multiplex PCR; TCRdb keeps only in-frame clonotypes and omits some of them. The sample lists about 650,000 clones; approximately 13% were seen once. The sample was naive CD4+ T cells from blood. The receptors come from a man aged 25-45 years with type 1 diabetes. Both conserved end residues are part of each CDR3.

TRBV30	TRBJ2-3	CAWSTGVGTDTQYF
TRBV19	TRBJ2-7	CASSAHGGIYEQYF
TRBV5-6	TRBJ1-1	CASSLTGNTEAFF
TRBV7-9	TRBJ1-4	CASSPRGADNEKLFF
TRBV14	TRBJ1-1	CASSQGRGNTEAFF
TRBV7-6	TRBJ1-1	CASSLLPGENTEAFF
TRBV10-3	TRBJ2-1	CAISARGASGGPSYNEQFF
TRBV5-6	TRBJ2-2	CASSRAGQRVGELFF
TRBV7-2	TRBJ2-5	CASSLVADGETQYF
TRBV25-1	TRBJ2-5	CASSPVGWQETQYF
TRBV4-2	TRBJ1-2	CASSQGSRGRRYGYTF
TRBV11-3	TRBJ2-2	CASSLGGAGTGELFF
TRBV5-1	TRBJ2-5	CASSLGWRSQETQYF
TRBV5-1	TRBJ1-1	CASSLVGGFGITEAFF
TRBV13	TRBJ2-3	CASSLGARTGGADTQYF
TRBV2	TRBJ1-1	CASSGRGFNTEAFF
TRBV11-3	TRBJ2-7	CASSAGQGAYEQYF
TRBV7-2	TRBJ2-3	CASSFKLAVSTDTQYF
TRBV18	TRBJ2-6	CASSLGTGEANVLTF
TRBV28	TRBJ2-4	CASSSGAKNIQYF
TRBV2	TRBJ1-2	CASSVTGSNYGYTF
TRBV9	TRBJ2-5	CASSRSLSKETQYF
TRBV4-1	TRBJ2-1	CASSQLTTSGGKFF
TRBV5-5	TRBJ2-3	CASIPRGQSTDTQYF
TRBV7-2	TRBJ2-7	CASSSRPQYEQYF